This T cell receptor beta chain was sequenced in a study of vaccination and CD4 T cells after COVID-19 (dated by TCRdb to 2022 to 2024). At the level of the whole study: Convalescent patients had a positive SARS-CoV-2 result on nasal swab PCR, and of these patients, several had mild disease and one had severe disease. Each participant got two doses of either the Pfizer-BioNTech BNT162b2 vaccine (n=8) or the Moderna mRNA-1273 vaccine (n=2). In control cultures, a CEFX viral epitope pool was used as positive control, an HIV-1 Nef peptide pool was used as negative control, or no peptide was added. Post-COVID blood samples were collected from convalescent patients a median of around 96 days after diagnosis, with a range of roughly 30 to 161 days. In ten to eleven COVID-19 convalescent patients and 4 infection-naive healthy vaccine recipients, the spike-specific CD4+ TCR repertoire before mRNA vaccination was compared with the repertoire after mRNA vaccination. Post-vaccine blood samples were obtained a median of roughly 75 days after the second vaccine dose, with a range of about 14 to 250 days. The convalescent cohort comprised six males and four females, including two Hispanic individuals, seven Caucasians, two Asians and one multiracial person. The cultures were stimulated with overlapping spike peptide pools from SARS-CoV-2 and from the common cold coronaviruses HCoV-NL63, HCoV-OC43 and HCoV-229E. General conclusions and limits of the study: Only a relatively small number of convalescent patients were included in the study, and early timepoints following natural infection were not analyzed. Of the vaccine-specific clones in convalescent patients, 304 of 307, or nearly all, reacted only to SARS-CoV-2 spike and did not cross-react with common cold coronaviruses. Among convalescent patients, a median around 89% of the SARS-CoV-2-reactive clones seen after vaccination appeared only after vaccination, which suggests priming specific to the vaccine. The median number of SARS-CoV-2-reactive clonotypes rose from under 25 after infection to some 37 after vaccination, but the change was not significant.

This clonotype was seen a handful of times. The clone's antigen remains unknown. Base qualities were left out, and no much larger clone turns up one base away. The germline V gene provides CDR1 MNHEY and CDR2 SVGEGT. The CDR3, from cysteine to phenylalanine, totals 12 residues. Just CDR3 DNA is preserved here, 36 bases in frame from base 1. The junction shows trimming of 4 bases on V and 7 bases on J, plus 10 bases between the germline ends. In the paper's terms, the treatment or condition label means: approximately nine-day PBMC culture with coronavirus spike peptide pools or control peptides (ViraFEST assay). The ViraFEST assay, used in the study, expanded antigen-specific T cells with peptide pools and then identified the expanded clonotypes through TCR sequencing. The convalescent patients' positive SARS-CoV-2 PCR tests were from March to December 2020, which was before the Alpha, Beta and Delta variants emerged in the United States. PBMCs were cultured at 1.5 million to 2 million per well in IMDM supplemented with about 5.5% human AB serum and 10 IU/ml IL-2, with roughly 9.5 ug/ml peptide pools added. On days 3 and 7, half of the culture medium was replaced with fresh IL-2-containing medium. After roughly nine days of culture, CD4+ T cells were isolated by negative selection using the EasySep CD4+ T cell isolation kit. Ficoll-Paque Plus gradient centrifugation was used to isolate PBMCs from whole blood, and the isolated PBMCs were then either used fresh or cryopreserved at -140C. Culture conditions were generally each tested in triplicate wells.

Libraries were prepared through PCR. DNA from cultured CD4+ T cells was subjected to TCR sequencing with the Oncomine TCR Beta short-read assay at the Johns Hopkins FTIC core. The QIAamp micro DNA kit was used to extract genomic DNA from the cultured CD4+ T cells. Oncomine TCR Beta libraries made from cultured CD4+ T cells were pooled using unique dual indexes and sequenced on an Illumina iSeq 100. The original pipeline was this. Non-productive sequences were filtered out, and CDR3s that did not start with C, did not end with F or W, or were shorter than 7 amino acids were discarded. Antigen-specific clonotypes were identified using the MANAFEST web application through comparison of peptide-stimulated wells with reference and other culture wells. An FDR below 0.05, an odds ratio above 5, and a productive frequency above 0.1% in at least two of three replicate wells were required for clones to be considered positive. A clonotype was classed as cross-reactive if the clonotype showed significant expansion both in SARS-CoV-2 spike wells and in at least one common cold coronavirus spike condition. CDR3 homology was assessed with Levenshtein distances (stringdist) and unrooted phylogenetic trees (ape) in R version 3.6.1. Through fastp at Q25 and MiXCR, TCRdb rebuilt clones from the public reads, retaining in-frame beta chains. Rows with a matching CDR3 protein are joined into one entry that keeps the most common DNA and genes. TCRdb, rather than the study authors, made the V and J calls. The sample has 9,000 to 10,000 distinct CDR3 sequences on record, roughly 50% of them singletons. The ten biggest clones cover about a fifth of the sample.

Recombination connected TRBV6-2 or TRBV6-3 to TRBJ1-2; the D gene lacks a confident call. The TCR comes from a human donor who had recovered from COVID-19. Sequenced sample: CD4+ T cells from blood, cultured in vitro. The bases are TGTGCCAGCAGTTCCCCCGGCGGTGGCTACACCTTC. It translates to CASSSPGGGYTF.